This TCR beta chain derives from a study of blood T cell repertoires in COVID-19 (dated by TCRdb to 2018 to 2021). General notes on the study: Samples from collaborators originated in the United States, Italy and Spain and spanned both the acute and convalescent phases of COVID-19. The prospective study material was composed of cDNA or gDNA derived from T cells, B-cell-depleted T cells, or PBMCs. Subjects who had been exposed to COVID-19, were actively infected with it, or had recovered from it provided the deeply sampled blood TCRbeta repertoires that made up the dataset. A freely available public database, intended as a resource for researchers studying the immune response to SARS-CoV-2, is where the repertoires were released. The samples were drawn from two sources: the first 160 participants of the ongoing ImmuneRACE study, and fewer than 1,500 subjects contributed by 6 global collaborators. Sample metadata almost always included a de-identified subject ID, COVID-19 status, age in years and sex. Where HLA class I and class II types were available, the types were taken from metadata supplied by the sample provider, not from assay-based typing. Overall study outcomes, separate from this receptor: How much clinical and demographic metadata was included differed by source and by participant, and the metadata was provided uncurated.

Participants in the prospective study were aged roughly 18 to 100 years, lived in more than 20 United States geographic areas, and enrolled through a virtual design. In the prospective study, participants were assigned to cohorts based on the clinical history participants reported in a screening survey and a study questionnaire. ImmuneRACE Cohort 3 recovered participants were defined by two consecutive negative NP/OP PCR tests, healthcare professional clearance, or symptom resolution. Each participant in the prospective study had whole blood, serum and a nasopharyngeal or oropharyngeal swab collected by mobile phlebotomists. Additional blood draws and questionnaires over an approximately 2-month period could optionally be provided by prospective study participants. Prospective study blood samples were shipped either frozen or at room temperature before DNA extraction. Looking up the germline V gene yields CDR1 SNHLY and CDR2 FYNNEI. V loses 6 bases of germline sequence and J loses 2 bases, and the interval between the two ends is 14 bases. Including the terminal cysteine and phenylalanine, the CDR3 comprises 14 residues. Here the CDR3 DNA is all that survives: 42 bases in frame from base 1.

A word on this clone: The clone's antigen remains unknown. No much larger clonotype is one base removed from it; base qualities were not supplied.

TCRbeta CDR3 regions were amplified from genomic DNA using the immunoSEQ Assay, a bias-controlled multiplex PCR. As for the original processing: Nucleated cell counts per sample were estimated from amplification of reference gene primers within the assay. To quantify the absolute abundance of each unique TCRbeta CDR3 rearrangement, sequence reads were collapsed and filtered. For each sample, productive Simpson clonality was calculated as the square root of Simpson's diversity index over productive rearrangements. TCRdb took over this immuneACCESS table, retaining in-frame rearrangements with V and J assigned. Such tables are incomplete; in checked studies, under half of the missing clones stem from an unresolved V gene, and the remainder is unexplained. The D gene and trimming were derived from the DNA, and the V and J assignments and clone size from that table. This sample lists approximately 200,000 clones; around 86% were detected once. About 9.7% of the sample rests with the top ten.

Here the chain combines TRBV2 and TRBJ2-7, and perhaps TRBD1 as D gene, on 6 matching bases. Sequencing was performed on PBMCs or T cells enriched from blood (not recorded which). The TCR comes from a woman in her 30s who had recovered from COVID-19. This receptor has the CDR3 CASRMDSQTYEQYF. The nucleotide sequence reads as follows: TGTGCCAGCAGAATGGACAGTCAGACCTACGAGCAGTACTTC.